The present TCR beta chain was sequenced within a study of T-cell reconstitution after alpha-beta-depleted transplantation in children. The CDR3 has 13 amino acids. V lost 2 bases, J lost 8 bases, and 13 bases lay in between. CDR1 and CDR2 from the germline V gene are SGHRS and YFSETQ. Study results and caveats: The main origin of T-cell counts and diversity one year after transplant was newly produced T cells. For some patients, TCRbeta diversity was high at day 60 because of recipient T cells and thymic progenitors that survived.

The library targeted TCRbeta and was prepared with unique molecular identifiers. TCRdb ran MiXCR on the PCR reads and lists one entry per CDR3 protein. There are roughly 82,000 distinct CDR3 sequences in the sample; roughly 13% occur only once, and around a quarter lies in the top ten. To note about this clonotype: Antigen unknown.

This clonotype originated in a male patient aged 2 to 10 who had a stem cell transplant for acute lymphoblastic leukemia, so the T cells may come from the graft donor. Specimen: PBMCs, mostly from graft donor cells, collected 180 days after TCRalphabeta/CD19-depleted stem cell transplant. The V call is TRBV5-1, the J call TRBJ1-2; no definite D call. DNA for the CDR3: TGCGCCAGCAGCTTAGGGCTGTGGGAGGGCTACACCTTC. Protein sequence: CASSLGLWEGYTF.